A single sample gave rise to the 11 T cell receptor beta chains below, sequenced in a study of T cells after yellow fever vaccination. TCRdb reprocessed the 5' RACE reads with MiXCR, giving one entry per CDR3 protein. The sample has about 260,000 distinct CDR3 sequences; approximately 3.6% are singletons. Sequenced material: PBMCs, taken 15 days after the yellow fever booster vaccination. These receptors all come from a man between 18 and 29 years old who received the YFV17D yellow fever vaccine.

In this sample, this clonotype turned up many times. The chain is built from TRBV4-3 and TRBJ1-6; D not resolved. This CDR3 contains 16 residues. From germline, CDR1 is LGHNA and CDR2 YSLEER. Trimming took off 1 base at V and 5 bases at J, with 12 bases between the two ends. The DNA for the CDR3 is TGCGCCAGCAGCCAAGGGAGCGGGATTGATAATTCACCCCTCCACTTT. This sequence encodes CASSQGSGIDNSPLHF.

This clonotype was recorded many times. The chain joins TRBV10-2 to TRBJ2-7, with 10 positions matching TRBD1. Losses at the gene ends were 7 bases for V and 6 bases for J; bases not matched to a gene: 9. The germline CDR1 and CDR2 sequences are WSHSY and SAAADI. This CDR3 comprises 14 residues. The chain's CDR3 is CASIPRDRGGEQYF. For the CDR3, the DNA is TGCGCCAGCATCCCCCGGGACAGGGGTGGCGAGCAGTACTTC.

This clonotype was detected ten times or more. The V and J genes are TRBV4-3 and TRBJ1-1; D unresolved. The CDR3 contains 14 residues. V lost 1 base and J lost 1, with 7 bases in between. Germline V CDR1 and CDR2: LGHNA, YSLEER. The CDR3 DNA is TGCGCCAGCAGCCAAGTTTATCCGAACACTGAAGCTTTCTTT. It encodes CASSQVYPNTEAFF.

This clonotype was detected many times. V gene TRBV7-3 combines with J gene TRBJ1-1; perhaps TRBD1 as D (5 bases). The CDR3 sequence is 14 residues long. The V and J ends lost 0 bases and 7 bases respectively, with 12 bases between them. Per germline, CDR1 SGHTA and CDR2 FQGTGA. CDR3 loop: CASSLTGREGEAFF. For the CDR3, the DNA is TGTGCCAGCAGCTTAACGGGCAGGGAGGGTGAAGCTTTCTTT. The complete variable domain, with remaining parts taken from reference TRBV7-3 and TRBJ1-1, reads GAGVSQTPSNKVTEKGKYVELRCDPISGHTALYWYRQSLGQGPEFLIYFQGTGAADDSGLPNDRFFAVRPEGSVSTLKIQRTERGDSAVYLCASSLTGREGEAFFGQGTRLTVV.

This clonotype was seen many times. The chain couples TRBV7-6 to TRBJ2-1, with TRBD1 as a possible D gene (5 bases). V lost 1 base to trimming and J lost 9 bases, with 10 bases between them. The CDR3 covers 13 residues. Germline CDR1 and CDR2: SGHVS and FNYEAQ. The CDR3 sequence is CASSLGGLGEQFF. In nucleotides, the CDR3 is TGTGCCAGCAGCTTAGGGGGCCTGGGTGAGCAGTTCTTC.

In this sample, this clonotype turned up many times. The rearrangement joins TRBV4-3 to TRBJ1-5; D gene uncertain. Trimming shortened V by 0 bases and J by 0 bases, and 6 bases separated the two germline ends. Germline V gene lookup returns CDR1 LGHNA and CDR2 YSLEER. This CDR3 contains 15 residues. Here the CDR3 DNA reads TGCGCCAGCAGCCAAGAGAAATATAGCAATCAGCCCCAGCATTTT. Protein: CASSQEKYSNQPQHF.

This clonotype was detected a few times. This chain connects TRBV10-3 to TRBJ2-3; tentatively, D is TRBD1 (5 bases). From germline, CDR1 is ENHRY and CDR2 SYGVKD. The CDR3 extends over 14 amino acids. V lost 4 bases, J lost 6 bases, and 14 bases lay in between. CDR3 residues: CAISGRDLTDTQYF. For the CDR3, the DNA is TGTGCCATCAGTGGCAGGGATCTCACGGATACGCAGTATTTT.

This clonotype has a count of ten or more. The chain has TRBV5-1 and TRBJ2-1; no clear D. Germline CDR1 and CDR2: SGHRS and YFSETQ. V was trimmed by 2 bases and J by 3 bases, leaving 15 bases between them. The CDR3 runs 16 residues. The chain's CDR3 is CASSLVDQLLYNEQFF. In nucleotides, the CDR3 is TGCGCCAGCAGCTTAGTAGATCAACTCCTCTACAATGAGCAGTTCTTC.

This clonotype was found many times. The CDR3 bases are TGTGCCAGCAGTTACGGCGTGAATGGCTACACCTTC. Translation gives CASSYGVNGYTF. The genes are TRBV6-2 or TRBV6-3 and TRBJ1-2; D not certain. V lost 2 bases, J lost 6 bases, and 7 bases lay in between. CDR3 length: 12 residues. Germline lookup yields CDR1 MNHEY and CDR2 SVGEGT.

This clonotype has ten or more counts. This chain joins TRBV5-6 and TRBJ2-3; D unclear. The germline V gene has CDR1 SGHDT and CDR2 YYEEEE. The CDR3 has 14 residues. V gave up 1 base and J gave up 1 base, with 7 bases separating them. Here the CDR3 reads CASSLRAGTDTQYF. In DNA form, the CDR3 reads TGTGCCAGCAGCTTGCGGGCGGGCACAGATACGCAGTATTTT.

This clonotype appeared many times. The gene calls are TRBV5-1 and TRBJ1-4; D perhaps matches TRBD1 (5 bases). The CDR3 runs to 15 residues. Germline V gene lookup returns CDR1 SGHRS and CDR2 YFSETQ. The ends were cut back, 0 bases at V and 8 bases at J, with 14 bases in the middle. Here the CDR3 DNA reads TGCGCCAGCAGCTTGGTTGGGACCGAGGGCGAAAAACTGTTTTTT. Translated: CASSLVGTEGEKLFF.